The 20 T cell receptor beta chains below all came from one sample that was sequenced in a study of CD8+CD57+ T cells in acquired aplastic anemia. TCR beta VDJ and CDR3 profiles were obtained from a genomic DNA template. TCRdb ran MiXCR on the reads and lists one entry per CDR3 protein. Of about 400,000 distinct CDR3 sequences in the sample, 65% to 80% are singletons; the top ten hold more than 3.5%. Sample: sorted CD4+, CD8+, or CD8+CD57+ T cells (not recorded which) from PBMCs. Every receptor here comes from a human donor in good health, serving as a control.

Comments on this clonotype: The junction differs from germline at one of its ends, possibly a read error. The genes are TRBV16 and TRBJ1-6; D not resolved. The CDR3 extends over 15 amino acids. Germline-derived CDR1 and CDR2 are KGHSY and FQNENV. The CDR3 here is CASRGRETYNSLLQF. CDR3 DNA: TGTGCCAGCAGAGGGAGGGAGACCTATAATTCACTCCTCCAATTT. The complete variable domain, with remaining parts taken from reference TRBV16 and TRBJ1-6, reads GEEVAQTPKHLVRGEGQKAKLYCAPIKGHSYVFWYQQVLKNEFKFLISFQNENVFDETGMPKERFSAKCLPNSPCSLEIQATKLEDSAVYFCASRGRETYNSLLQFGNGTRLTVT.

This chain uses TRBV5-1 with TRBJ2-3; D assignment may be TRBD1 or TRBD2 (5 bases each). The CDR3 is 15 residues long. Germline CDR1 SGHRS, CDR2 YFSETQ. V gave up 4 bases and J gave up 5 bases, with 17 bases separating them. CDR3 coding DNA: TGCGCCAGCAGCGAGGGACCGTCACAAGAAGATACGCAGTATTTT. Protein sequence: CASSEGPSQEDTQYF. Variable domain in full (rest from reference TRBV5-1 and TRBJ2-3): KAGVTQTPRYLIKTRGQQVTLSCSPISGHRSVSWYQQTPGQGLQFLFEYFSETQRNKGNFPGRFSGRQFSNSRSEMNVSTLELGDSALYLCASSEGPSQEDTQYFGPGTRLTVL.

As concerns this clonotype: The germline gene is not matched at one end of the junction; a read error may be the cause. The chain employs TRBV10-2 and TRBJ2-1; D might be TRBD1 (6 bases). Judging by the DNA end, TRBJ2-2 fits better; the J call may be wrong. CDR1 and CDR2 from the germline V gene are WSHSY and SAAADI. The CDR3 loop spans 15 amino acids. The CDR3: CASRLTGLNSKELFF. CDR3 coding DNA: TGTGCCAGCAGGTTGACAGGATTAAACTCCAAGGAGCTGTTTTTT.

This clonotype was recorded many times. This rearrangement joins TRBV11-3 to TRBJ2-2, with D possibly matching TRBD2 (6 bases). The germline V gene has CDR1 SGHNT and CDR2 YENEEA. The CDR3 spans 15 residues. V gave up 5 bases and J gave up 7 bases, with 17 bases separating them. The CDR3: CASSPGLREYGELFF. Here the CDR3 DNA reads TGTGCCAGCAGCCCGGGACTCAGGGAATACGGGGAGCTGTTTTTT. The full variable domain, with the rest looked up from reference TRBV11-3 and TRBJ2-2, is EAGVVQSPRYKIIEKKQPVAFWCNPISGHNTLYWYLQNLGQGPELLIRYENEEAVDDSQLPKDRFSAERLKGVDSTLKIQPAELGDSAVYLCASSPGLREYGELFFGEGSRLTVL.

The chain recombines TRBV9 with TRBJ2-2; 10 nucleotides agree with TRBD2. Trimming at V came to 0 bases and at J to 3 bases, leaving 5 bases not matched to a gene. Germline values: CDR1 SGDLS, CDR2 YYNGEE. The CDR3 spans 17 residues. The CDR3 bases are TGTGCCAGCAGCGTAGGGTCTAGCGGGGGTTACACCGGGGAGCTGTTTTTT. This encodes CASSVGSSGGYTGELFF.

This chain joins TRBV7-6 and TRBJ2-7; 13 bases align to TRBD2. Gene TRBJ2-5 matches the end of the DNA better, so the J call may be wrong. The CDR3 spans 17 residues. From germline, CDR1 is SGHVS and CDR2 FNYEAQ. The CDR3 sequence is CASSEAWTSGGEETQYF. In DNA form, the CDR3 reads TGTGCCAGCAGTGAAGCGTGGACTAGCGGGGGCGAAGAGACCCAGTACTTC.

This clonotype appeared many times. The V gene is TRBV5-1, the J gene TRBJ2-5; the match to TRBD1 covers 7 bases. The CDR3 totals 15 residues. The germline V gene encodes CDR1 SGHRS and CDR2 YFSETQ. J was trimmed by 5 bases and V by 2 bases; bases with no gene match: 9. CDR3 loop: CASSLGTVKLETQYF. The DNA of the CDR3 is TGCGCCAGCAGCTTAGGGACAGTCAAGCTGGAGACCCAGTACTTC.

The V call is TRBV7-2, the J call TRBJ1-6, with D tentatively TRBD1 (5 bases). V lost 6 bases to trimming and J lost 13 bases, with 19 bases between them. CDR1 is SGHTA, CDR2 FQGNSA, per germline. This CDR3 comprises 14 residues. Here the CDR3 reads CASSPGRQNPPLHF. CDR3 DNA: TGTGCCAGCAGTCCAGGGAGGCAGAATCCGCCCCTCCACTTT.

With respect to this clonotype: A much bigger clone sits one base away, suggesting this may be a read error. Without the conserved terminal phenylalanine or tryptophan, this CDR3 likely stems from a read error. This chain links TRBV6-1 with TRBJ1-5; TRBD1 agrees at 7 bases. V was pared by 8 bases and J by 1 base, with 5 bases of the junction left unmatched. The CDR3 loop spans 14 amino acids. CDR1 and CDR2 from the germline V gene are MNHNS and SASEGT. CDR3 DNA sequence: TGTGCCAGCGAGGGGGCTGGGAGCAATCAGCCCCAGCATTCT. Residues: CASEGAGSNQPQHS.

The V call is TRBV12-3 or TRBV12-4, the J call TRBJ1-2; weak D call: TRBD1 (6 bases). The CDR3 contains 15 residues. The V end lost 5 bases, the J end lost 4 bases, and 17 bases lay between the germline ends. CDR3 sequence (DNA): TGTGCCAGCAGTATAGTCGGGACAATCGGCTATGGCTACACCTTC. It specifies CASSIVGTIGYGYTF.

This rearrangement joins TRBV7-9 to TRBJ1-3; TRBD1 is a possible D gene (5 bases). V was shortened by 1 base and J by 16 bases, with 23 bases between the two germline ends. This CDR3 is 15 amino acids long. Germline V gene data show CDR1 as SEHNR and CDR2 as FQNEAQ (reference sequence). The CDR3: CASSLDEGQPQHFYF. Written as DNA, the CDR3 is TGTGCCAGCAGCTTAGACGAGGGGCAGCCCCAGCATTTTTATTTT.

This clonotype was picked up many times. The rearrangement uses TRBV30 and TRBJ1-4; tentatively, D is TRBD1 (5 bases). V shed 2 bases and J shed 8 bases, with 12 bases lying between them. Germline CDR1 and CDR2: GTSNPN and SVGIG (reference sequence). This CDR3 region has 13 residues. CDR3 region: CAWSWDAGEKLFF. As DNA, the CDR3 is TGTGCCTGGAGTTGGGACGCGGGCGAAAAACTGTTTTTT.

The chain employs TRBV20-1 and TRBJ1-2, with 8 bases identical to TRBD1. Germline trimming cut 7 bases from V and 12 bases from J; bases unmatched to any gene: 13. Germline assignment: CDR1 DFQATT and CDR2 SNEGSKA (reference sequence). The CDR3 sequence is 12 residues long. The CDR3, as DNA: TGCAGTGGGACAGGGATACGAGCAGTACACACCTTC. Protein product: CSGTGIRAVHTF.

This clonotype was picked up many times. This sequence joins TRBV7-9 and TRBJ1-6, with D possibly matching TRBD1 (6 bases). V was cut by 2 bases and J by 5 bases, with 16 bases left in between. This CDR3 is 17 amino acids long. CDR1 and CDR2 from the germline V gene are SEHNR and FQNEAQ (reference sequence). The CDR3 region is CASSLRPGADNNSPLHF. The CDR3, as DNA: TGTGCCAGCAGCTTACGCCCAGGGGCGGATAATAATTCACCCCTCCACTTT. Drawing the rest from reference TRBV7-9 and TRBJ1-6, the complete variable domain is DTGVSQNPRHKITKRGQNVTFRCDPISEHNRLYWYRQTLGQGPEFLTYFQNEAQLEKSRLLSDRFSAERPKGSFSTLEIQRTEQGDSAMYLCASSLRPGADNNSPLHFGNGTRLTVT.

The chain uses TRBV29-1 and TRBJ2-7; 8 bases align to TRBD1. This CDR3 region has 13 residues. In germline, CDR1 is SQVTM, CDR2 ANQGSEA. The V gene end was trimmed by 6 bases and the J gene end by 5 bases; junction bases not matched to a gene: 9. The CDR3 spells CSVGDRWDHEQYF. The DNA of the CDR3 is TGCAGCGTGGGGGACAGGTGGGACCACGAGCAGTACTTC.

The sample holds many counts of this clonotype. This chain links TRBV28 with TRBJ1-2; 7 bases match TRBD1. Unmatched junction bases numbered 8, after V lost 9 bases and J lost 4 bases. Per germline, CDR1 MDHEN and CDR2 SYDVKM. The CDR3 runs to 13 residues. Here the CDR3 reads CARGDRATYGYTF. In DNA, the CDR3 is TGTGCCAGGGGCGACAGGGCGACCTATGGCTACACCTTC.

Of note for this clonotype: The conserved phenylalanine or tryptophan is not found at the CDR3 terminus, so this likely reflects a read error. No DNA is shown, since the ends of the CDR3 on it are uncertain; the CDR3 is the one TCRdb lists. V gene TRBV2 combines with J gene TRBJ2-5; no DNA check was done on the table's D call, TRBD1. The CDR3 is 14 residues long, ends included. CDR1 SNHLY and CDR2 FYNNEI come from the germline V gene. CDR3 protein: CASRGTGSPQPHYD.

This clonotype was seen a few times. The V and J genes are TRBV4-1 and TRBJ1-3; 7 bases line up with TRBD1. CDR1 MGHRA and CDR2 YSYEKL come from the germline V gene. V shed 2 bases, J shed 0 bases, and the junction held 7 bases outside the gene matches. The CDR3 contains 17 residues. For the CDR3, the DNA is TGCGCCAGCAGCCAAAGGCAGGGGGGACTCTCTGGAAACACCATATATTTT. Amino acids: CASSQRQGGLSGNTIYF.

V gene TRBV20-1 combines with J gene TRBJ2-3; 7 bases are a match to TRBD1. Germline V gene data show CDR1 as DFQATT and CDR2 as SNEGSKA (reference sequence). The trim removed 1 base at V and 11 bases at J, leaving 15 bases unmatched. The length of the CDR3 is 15 residues. The CDR3 here is CSARAPDRVGNEQYF. The CDR3, as DNA: TGCAGTGCTAGAGCCCCAGACAGGGTAGGCAATGAGCAGTATTTT.

The chain couples TRBV12-3 or TRBV12-4 to TRBJ1-1, with a tentative D call TRBD1 (6 bases). V lost 6 bases and J lost 6, with 20 bases in between. The CDR3 length is 15 residues. The CDR3 is CASSPRGQMSAEAFF. The DNA of the CDR3 is TGTGCCAGCAGCCCTAGAGGACAGATGAGTGCTGAAGCTTTCTTT.